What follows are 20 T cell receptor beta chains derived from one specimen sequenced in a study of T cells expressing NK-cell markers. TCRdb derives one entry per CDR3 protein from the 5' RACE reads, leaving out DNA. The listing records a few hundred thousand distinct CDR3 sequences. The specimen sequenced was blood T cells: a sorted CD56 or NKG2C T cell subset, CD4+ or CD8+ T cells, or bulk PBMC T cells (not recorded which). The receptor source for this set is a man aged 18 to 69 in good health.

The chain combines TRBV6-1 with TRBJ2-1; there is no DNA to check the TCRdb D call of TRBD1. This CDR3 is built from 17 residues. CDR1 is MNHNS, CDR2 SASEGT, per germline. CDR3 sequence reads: CASSEGDRDRSYNEQFF.

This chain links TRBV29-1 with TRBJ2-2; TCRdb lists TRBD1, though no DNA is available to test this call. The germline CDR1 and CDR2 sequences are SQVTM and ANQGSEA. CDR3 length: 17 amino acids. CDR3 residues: CSVGPQGTVWDTGELFF.

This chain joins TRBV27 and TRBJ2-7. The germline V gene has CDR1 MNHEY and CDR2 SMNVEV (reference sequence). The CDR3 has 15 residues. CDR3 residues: CASSLWAARNYEQYF.

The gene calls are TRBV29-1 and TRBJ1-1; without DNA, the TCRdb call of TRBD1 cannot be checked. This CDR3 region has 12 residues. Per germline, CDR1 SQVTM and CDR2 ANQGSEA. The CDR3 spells CSVGVGGQRAFF.

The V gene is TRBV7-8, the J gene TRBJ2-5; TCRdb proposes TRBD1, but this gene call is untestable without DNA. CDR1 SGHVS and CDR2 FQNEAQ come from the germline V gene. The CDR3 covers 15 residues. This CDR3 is CASSLERTAQETQYF.

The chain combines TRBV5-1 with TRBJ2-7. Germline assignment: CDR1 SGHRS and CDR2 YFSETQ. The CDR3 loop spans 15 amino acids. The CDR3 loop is CASSLVTSLYYEQYF.

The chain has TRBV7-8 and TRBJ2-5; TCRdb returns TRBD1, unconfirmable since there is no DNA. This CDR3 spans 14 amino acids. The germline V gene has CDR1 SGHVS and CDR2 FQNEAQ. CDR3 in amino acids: CASRDRGRGAAQYF.

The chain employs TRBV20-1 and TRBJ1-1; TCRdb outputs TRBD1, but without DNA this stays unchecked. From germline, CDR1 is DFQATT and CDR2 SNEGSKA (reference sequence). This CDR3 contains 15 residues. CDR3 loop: CSARGPGGVNTEAFF.

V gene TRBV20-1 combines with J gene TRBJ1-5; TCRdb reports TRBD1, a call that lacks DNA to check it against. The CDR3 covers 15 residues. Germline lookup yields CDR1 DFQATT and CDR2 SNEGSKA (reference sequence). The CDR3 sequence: CSARVPGTQNQPQHF.

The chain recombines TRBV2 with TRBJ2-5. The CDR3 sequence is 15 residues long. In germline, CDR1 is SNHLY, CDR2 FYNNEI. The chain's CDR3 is CASSEDGDTQETQYF.

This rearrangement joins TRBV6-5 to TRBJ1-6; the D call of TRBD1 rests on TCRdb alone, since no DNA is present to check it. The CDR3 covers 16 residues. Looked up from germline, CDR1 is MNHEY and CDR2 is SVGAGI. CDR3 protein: CASSSIRSRGSSPLHF.

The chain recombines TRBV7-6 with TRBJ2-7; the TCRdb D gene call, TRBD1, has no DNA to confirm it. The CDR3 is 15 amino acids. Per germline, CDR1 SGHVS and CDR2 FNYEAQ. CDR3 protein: CASSLAQKGPYEQYF.

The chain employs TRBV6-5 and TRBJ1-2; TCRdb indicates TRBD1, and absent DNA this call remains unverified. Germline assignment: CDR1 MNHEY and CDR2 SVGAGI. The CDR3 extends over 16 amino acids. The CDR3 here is CASSYAGQGPNYGYTF.

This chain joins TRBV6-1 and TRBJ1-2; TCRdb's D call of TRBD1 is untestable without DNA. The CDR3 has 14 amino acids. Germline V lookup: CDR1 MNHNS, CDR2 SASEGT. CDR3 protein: CASRDLLDRYGYTF.

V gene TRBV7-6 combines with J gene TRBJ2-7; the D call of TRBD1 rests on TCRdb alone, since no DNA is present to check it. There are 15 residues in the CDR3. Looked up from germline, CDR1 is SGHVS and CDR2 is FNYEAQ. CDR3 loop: CASSPRTSTSYEQYF.

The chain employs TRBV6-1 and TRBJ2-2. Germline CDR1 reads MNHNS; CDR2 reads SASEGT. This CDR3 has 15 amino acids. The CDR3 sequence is CASRQNGWGSGELFF.

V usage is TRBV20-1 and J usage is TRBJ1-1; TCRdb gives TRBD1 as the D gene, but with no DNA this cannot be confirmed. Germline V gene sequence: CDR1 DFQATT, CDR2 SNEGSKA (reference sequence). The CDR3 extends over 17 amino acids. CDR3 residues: CSARRRDRGVSRTEAFF.

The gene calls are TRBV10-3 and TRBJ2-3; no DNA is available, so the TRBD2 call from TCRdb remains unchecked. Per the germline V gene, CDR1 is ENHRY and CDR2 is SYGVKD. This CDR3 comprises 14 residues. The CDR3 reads CAISGGASRDTQYF.

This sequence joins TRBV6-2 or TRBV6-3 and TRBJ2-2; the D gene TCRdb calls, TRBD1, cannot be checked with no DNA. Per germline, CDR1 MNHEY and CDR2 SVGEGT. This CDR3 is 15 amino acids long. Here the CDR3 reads CASKTGGSGTGELFF.

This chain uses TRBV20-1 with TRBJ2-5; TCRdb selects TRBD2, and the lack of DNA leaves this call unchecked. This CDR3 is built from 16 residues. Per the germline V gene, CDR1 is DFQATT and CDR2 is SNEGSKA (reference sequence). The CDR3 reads CSARRASGLSQETQYF.